This TCR beta chain was captured in a study of cytomegalovirus exposure and HLA in healthy donors. As regards this clone: Its antigen is unidentified.

The CDR3 is made up of 15 amino acids. After removal of 5 bases from V and 2 bases from J, the junction contained 6 bases not matched to a gene. CDR1 MNHEY and CDR2 SMNVEV come from the germline V gene (reference sequence). Primers included in the PCR were 60 Vbeta and 13 Jbeta primers. Profiled with immunoSEQ multiplex PCR; TCRdb holds only in-frame clones, not every one. The sample has 130,000 or so clones, over 70% seen once. Study-level findings and limits: A later analysis reportedly found that, within productive TCRs, an Asian-associated ancestry cluster had fewer N-insertions than the mean observed across the approximately 700 donors.

This sequence joins TRBV27 and TRBJ1-5; 7 bases map to TRBD1. Sequenced: PBMCs. The clonotype was recovered from a man aged 30 to 39 in good health and CMV-seronegative. The CDR3 DNA reads TGTGCCAGCAGTACGACAGGGAGTGGCAATCAGCCCCAGCATTTT. Protein sequence: CASSTTGSGNQPQHF.